The clone carrying this T cell receptor beta chain turned up a few times. The sample originates from a study of cytotoxic CD8 clonotypes in ibrutinib-treated CLL. Study overall: Patients: roughly ten relapsed/refractory, roughly 14 treatment-naive, roughly 17 IGHV unmutated. Outcomes included around 24 partial and 2 complete responses; after median roughly 71 months, roughly 14 stayed remitted and some twelve progressed. On average, each sample had about 250,000 productive templates and 94,082 productive rearrangements.

CDR3 length: 11 residues. The germline CDR1 and CDR2 sequences are MDHEN and SYDVKM. V was trimmed by 3 bases and J by 6 bases, leaving 2 bases between them. Researchers set a sequencing depth target of 1 in 200,000 to 1 in 1 million T cells. The method was immunoSEQ multiplex PCR; TCRdb's version includes in-frame clones alone and lacks a portion of them. The sample has fewer than 100,000 clones, roughly 84% seen once. The sample here was PBMCs, taken before ibrutinib treatment. The chain has TRBV28 and TRBJ2-2; D unresolved. This TCR was recovered from a human donor with chronic lymphocytic leukemia. The chain's CDR3 is CASSFPGELFF. The CDR3 DNA follows: TGTGCCAGCAGTTTTCCCGGGGAGCTGTTTTTT.